Described below is a single T cell receptor (beta chain) sequence and its context. The CDR3 covers 15 residues. J gave up 4 bases and V 6 bases, and 9 bases lay outside the gene matches. MiXCR, run by TCRdb on the RT-PCR reads, gives a single entry per CDR3 protein. The sample contains 150,000 to 250,000 distinct CDR3 sequences, around two fifths of which appear only once. This sample is drawn from a study of patients and donors after allogeneic stem cell transplantation. The TCR sequence derives from a human donor who was either an allogeneic HSCT recipient or a stem cell or donor lymphocyte infusion donor (not recorded which). It is not recorded whose cells these are; they may come from a transplant donor. V and J are TRBV12-3 or TRBV12-4 and TRBJ1-2; 9 bases align to TRBD1. The sequenced sample was blood, either unsorted or a sorted T cell fraction (not recorded which). As DNA, the CDR3 is TGTGCCAGCAGCTCCCGGACAGGGGCTGGCTATGGCTACACCTTC. Translation gives CASSSRTGAGYGYTF.